One T cell receptor beta chain is described in this entry. Using its own MiXCR run on the RT-PCR reads, TCRdb lists one record per CDR3 protein. The table has hundreds of thousands of distinct CDR3 sequences, 13% to 15% seen once. The CDR3 has 14 residues. Trimming left V 4 bases short and J 2 bases short, with 9 bases between. Sequenced input: memory CD4+ T cells from blood. This clonotype was sampled from a female donor in good health, serving as a healthy control. The gene calls are TRBV12-3 or TRBV12-4 and TRBJ1-3, with a tentative D call TRBD1 (6 bases). The CDR3 DNA is TGTGCCAGCAGTTGGACAGCCGCTGGAAACACCATATATTTT. Translated: CASSWTAAGNTIYF.